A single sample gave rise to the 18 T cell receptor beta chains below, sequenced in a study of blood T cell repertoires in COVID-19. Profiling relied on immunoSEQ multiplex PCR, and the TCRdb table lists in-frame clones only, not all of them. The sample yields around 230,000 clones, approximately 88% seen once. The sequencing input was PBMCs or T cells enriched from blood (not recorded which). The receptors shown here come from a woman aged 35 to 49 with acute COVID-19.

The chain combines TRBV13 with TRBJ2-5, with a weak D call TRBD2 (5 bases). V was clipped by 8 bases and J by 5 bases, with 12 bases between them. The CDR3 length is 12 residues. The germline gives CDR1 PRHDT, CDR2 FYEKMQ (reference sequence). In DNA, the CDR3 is TGTGCCAGCCAGCGGTCCCGGGAGACCCAGTACTTC. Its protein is CASQRSRETQYF. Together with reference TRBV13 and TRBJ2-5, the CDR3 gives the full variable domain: AAGVIQSPRHLIKEKRETATLKCYPIPRHDTVYWYQQGPGQDPQFLISFYEKMQSDKGSIPDRFSAQQFSDYHSELNMSSLELGDSALYFCASQRSRETQYFGPGTRLLVL.

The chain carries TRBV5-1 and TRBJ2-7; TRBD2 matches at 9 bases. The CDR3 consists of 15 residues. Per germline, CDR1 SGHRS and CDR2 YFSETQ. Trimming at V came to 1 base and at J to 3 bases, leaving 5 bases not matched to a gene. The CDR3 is CASSLYAGGSYEQYF. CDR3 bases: TGCGCCAGCAGCTTGTATGCGGGGGGGAGCTACGAGCAGTACTTC.

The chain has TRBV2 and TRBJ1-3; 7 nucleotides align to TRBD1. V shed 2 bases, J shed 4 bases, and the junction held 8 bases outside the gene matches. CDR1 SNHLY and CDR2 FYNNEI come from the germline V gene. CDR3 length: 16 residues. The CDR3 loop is CASSESSAGGGNTIYF. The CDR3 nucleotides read TGTGCCAGCAGTGAAAGTTCCGCAGGGGGAGGAAACACCATATATTTT.

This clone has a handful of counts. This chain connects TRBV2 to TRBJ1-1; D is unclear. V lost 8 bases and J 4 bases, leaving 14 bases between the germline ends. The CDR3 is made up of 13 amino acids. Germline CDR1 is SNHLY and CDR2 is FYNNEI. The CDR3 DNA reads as TGTGCCAGCGGGAGGGAAGAGGGCACTGAAGCTTTCTTT. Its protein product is CASGREEGTEAFF.

CDR3 protein: CASSLGGIGNTIYF. The DNA of the CDR3 is TGCGCCAGCAGCTTGGGAGGGATTGGAAACACCATATATTTT. This sequence joins TRBV5-1 and TRBJ1-3; D unresolved. CDR3 length equals 14 residues. In germline, CDR1 is SGHRS, CDR2 YFSETQ. V dropped 0 bases and J dropped 3 bases, with 7 bases sitting between them.

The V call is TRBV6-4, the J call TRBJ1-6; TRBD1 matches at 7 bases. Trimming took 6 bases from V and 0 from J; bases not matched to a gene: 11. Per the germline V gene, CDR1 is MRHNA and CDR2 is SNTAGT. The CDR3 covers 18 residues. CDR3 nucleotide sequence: TGTGCCAGCAGCCCCCGGGACAGTCTCAGCTCCTATAATTCACCCCTCCACTTT. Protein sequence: CASSPRDSLSSYNSPLHF.

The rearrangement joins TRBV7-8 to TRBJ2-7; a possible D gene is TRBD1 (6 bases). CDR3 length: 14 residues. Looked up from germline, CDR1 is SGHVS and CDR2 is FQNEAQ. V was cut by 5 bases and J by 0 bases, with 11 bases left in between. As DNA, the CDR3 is TGTGCCAGCAGCCGGAACAGGGTCTCCTACGAGCAGTACGTC. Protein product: CASSRNRVSYEQYV.

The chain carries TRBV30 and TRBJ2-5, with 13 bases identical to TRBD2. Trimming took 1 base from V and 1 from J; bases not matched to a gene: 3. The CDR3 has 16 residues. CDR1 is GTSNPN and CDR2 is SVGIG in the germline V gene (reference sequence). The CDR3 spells CAWSGLAGGGQETQYF. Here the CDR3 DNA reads TGTGCCTGGAGTGGACTAGCGGGAGGAGGCCAAGAGACCCAGTACTTC.

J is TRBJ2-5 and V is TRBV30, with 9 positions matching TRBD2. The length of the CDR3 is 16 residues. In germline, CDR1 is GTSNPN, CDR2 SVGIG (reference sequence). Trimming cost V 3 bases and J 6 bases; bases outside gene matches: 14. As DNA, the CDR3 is TGTGCCTGGAGCGAACGGGCGGGGGGGCCGGTTCAGACCCAGTACTTC. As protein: CAWSERAGGPVQTQYF.

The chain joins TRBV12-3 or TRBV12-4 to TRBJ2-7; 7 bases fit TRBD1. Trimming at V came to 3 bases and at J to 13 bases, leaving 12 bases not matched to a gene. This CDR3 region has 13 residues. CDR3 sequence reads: CASSLDDRVRVYF. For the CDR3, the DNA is TGTGCCAGCAGTTTGGACGACAGGGTAAGGGTCTACTTC.

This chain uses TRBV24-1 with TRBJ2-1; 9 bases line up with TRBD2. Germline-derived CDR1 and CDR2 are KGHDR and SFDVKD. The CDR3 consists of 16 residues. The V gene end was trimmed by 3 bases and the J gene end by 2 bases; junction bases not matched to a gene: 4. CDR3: CATSDRLAATYNEQFF. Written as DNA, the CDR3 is TGTGCCACCAGTGATCGACTAGCGGCGACCTACAATGAGCAGTTCTTC.

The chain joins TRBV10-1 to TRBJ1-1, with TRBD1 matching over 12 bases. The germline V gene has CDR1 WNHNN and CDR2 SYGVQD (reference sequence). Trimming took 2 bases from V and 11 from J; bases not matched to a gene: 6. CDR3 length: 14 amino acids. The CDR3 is CASSEDGTGGDAFF. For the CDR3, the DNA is TGCGCCAGCAGTGAGGACGGGACAGGGGGCGACGCTTTCTTT.

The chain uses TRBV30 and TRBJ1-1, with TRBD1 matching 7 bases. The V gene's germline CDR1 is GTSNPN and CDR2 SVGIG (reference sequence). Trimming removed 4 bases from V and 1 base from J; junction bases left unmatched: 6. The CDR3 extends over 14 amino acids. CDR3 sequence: CAWTRGTANTEAFF. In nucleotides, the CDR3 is TGTGCCTGGACCCGGGGGACAGCGAACACTGAAGCTTTCTTT.

CDR3 DNA: TGTGCCATCAGCGGGACAGCGGACTCACCCCTCCACTTT. Amino acids: CAISGTADSPLHF. The chain employs TRBV10-3 and TRBJ1-6; 7 nucleotides line up with TRBD1. The CDR3 is made up of 13 amino acids. With V trimmed by 6 bases and J by 10 bases, 6 bases remained unmatched. Germline V gene data show CDR1 as ENHRY and CDR2 as SYGVKD.

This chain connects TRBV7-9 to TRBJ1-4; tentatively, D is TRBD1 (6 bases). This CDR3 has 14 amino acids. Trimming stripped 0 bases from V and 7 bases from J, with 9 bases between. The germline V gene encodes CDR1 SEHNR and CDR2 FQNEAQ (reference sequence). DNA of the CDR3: TGTGCCAGCAGCTTAGCGGGGACACCTGAAAAACTGTTTTTT. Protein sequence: CASSLAGTPEKLFF.

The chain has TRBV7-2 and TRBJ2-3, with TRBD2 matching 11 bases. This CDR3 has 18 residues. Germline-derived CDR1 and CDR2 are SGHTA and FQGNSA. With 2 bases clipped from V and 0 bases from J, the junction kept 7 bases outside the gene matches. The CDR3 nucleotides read TGTGCCAGCAGCTTATTTTTAGCGGGGGGGTATAGCACAGATACGCAGTATTTT. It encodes CASSLFLAGGYSTDTQYF.

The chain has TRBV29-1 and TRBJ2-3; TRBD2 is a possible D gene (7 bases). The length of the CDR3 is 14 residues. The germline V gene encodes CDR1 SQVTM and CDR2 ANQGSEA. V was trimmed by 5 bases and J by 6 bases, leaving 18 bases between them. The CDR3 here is CSVIGGALRDTQYF. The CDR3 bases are TGCAGCGTTATAGGGGGGGCGCTTCGGGATACGCAGTATTTT.

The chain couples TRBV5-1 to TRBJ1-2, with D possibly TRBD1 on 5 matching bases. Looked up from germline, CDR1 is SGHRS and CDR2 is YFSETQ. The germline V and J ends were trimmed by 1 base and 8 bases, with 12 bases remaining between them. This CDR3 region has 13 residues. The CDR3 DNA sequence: TGCGCCAGCAGCTTGATAGGGGCCGGGGGCTACACCTTC. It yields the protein CASSLIGAGGYTF.